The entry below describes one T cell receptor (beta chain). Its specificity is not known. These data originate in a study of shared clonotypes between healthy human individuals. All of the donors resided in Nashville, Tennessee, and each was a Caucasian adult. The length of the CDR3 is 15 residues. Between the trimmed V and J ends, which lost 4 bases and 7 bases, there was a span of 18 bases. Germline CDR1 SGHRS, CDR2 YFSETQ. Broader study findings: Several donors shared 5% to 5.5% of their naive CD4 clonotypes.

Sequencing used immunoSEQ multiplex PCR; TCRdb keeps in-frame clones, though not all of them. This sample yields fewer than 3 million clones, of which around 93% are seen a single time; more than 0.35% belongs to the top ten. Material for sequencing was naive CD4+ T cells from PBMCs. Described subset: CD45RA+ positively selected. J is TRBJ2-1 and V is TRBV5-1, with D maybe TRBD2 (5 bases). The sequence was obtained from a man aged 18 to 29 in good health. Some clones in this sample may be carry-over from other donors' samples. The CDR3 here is CASSLPLGRGNEQFF. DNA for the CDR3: TGCGCCAGCAGCCTCCCACTAGGAAGAGGGAATGAGCAGTTCTTC.